Shown below are 24 T cell receptor beta chains from a single sample sequenced in a study of a mutant IDH1 vaccine in newly diagnosed glioma. Time point reported: week 5, during vaccination. Topical imiquimod accompanied each vaccine dose, which consisted of 300 ug of mutant IDH1 20-mer peptide. These receptors' targets are unknown. TCRdb's table, derived via immunoSEQ multiplex PCR, lists solely in-frame clones and lacks some. The repertoire holds over 50,000 clones, with about 87% as singletons. Sequences were derived from PBMCs, sampled from a glioma patient whose treatment included an IDH1 peptide vaccine. These receptors all stem from a middle-aged woman with glioma.

V gene TRBV10-3 combines with J gene TRBJ2-7, with D maybe TRBD1 (6 bases). V lost 11 bases to trimming and J lost 2 bases, with 19 bases between them. Looked up from germline, CDR1 is ENHRY and CDR2 is SYGVKD. There are 14 residues in the CDR3. The CDR3 here is CASSPGTTTYEQYF. CDR3 coding DNA: TGTGCCTCGTCACCCGGGACAACCACCTACGAGCAGTACTTC.

V and J are TRBV2 and TRBJ1-4; no clear D gene. This CDR3 is built from 14 residues. Per the germline V gene, CDR1 is SNHLY and CDR2 is FYNNEI. Trimming cost V 8 bases and J 1 base, with 11 bases left between them. CDR3: CASDWAETNEKLFF. As DNA, the CDR3 is TGTGCCAGCGACTGGGCGGAAACTAATGAAAAACTGTTTTTT.

The chain is built from TRBV11-2 and TRBJ2-5; a weak D match, TRBD1 (5 bases). The CDR3 spans 17 residues. Per germline, CDR1 SGHAT and CDR2 FQNNGV. V was shortened by 0 bases and J by 2 bases, with 16 bases between the two germline ends. CDR3 loop: CASSLDAGHRRQETQYF. In DNA, the CDR3 is TGTGCCAGCAGCTTAGATGCAGGACACCGCCGTCAAGAGACCCAGTACTTC.

V gene TRBV5-1 combines with J gene TRBJ2-5; D uncertain. Germline CDR1 SGHRS, CDR2 YFSETQ. With 1 base removed from V and 3 bases from J, the gap between germline ends came to 7 bases. This CDR3 spans 13 amino acids. Here the CDR3 reads CASSLSREETQYF. The DNA for the CDR3 is TGCGCCAGCAGCTTGTCTAGGGAAGAGACCCAGTACTTC. The variable domain in full, with the rest retrieved from reference TRBV5-1 and TRBJ2-5, is KAGVTQTPRYLIKTRGQQVTLSCSPISGHRSVSWYQQTPGQGLQFLFEYFSETQRNKGNFPGRFSGRQFSNSRSEMNVSTLELGDSALYLCASSLSREETQYFGPGTRLLVL.

This chain uses TRBV25-1 with TRBJ1-1, with 7 bases aligning to TRBD1. V shed 7 bases, J shed 3 bases, and the junction held 5 bases outside the gene matches. Germline CDR1 reads MGHDK; CDR2 reads SYGVNS. The CDR3 is 13 residues long. The CDR3 spells CASTRGTDTEAFF. CDR3 sequence (DNA): TGTGCCAGCACTCGGGGGACAGACACTGAAGCTTTCTTT.

This clone was detected only once. The genes are TRBV11-2 and TRBJ1-1; the D gene is possibly TRBD1 (5 bases). Trimming removed 3 bases from V and 1 base from J, with 15 bases in between. The CDR3 is 16 residues long. Germline CDR1 is SGHAT and CDR2 is FQNNGV. The CDR3 spells CASSLLGHGGNTEAFF. The CDR3 DNA is TGTGCCAGCAGCTTGTTGGGGCATGGGGGGAACACTGAAGCTTTCTTT.

The gene calls are TRBV2 and TRBJ1-6; no clear D gene. The CDR3 sequence is 11 residues long. V lost 7 bases and J 6 bases, leaving 4 bases between the germline ends. Germline V lookup: CDR1 SNHLY, CDR2 FYNNEI. CDR3 protein: CASTVNSPLHF. The CDR3 DNA sequence: TGTGCCAGCACCGTTAATTCACCCCTCCACTTT.

This rearrangement joins TRBV7-6 to TRBJ1-1; unclear D gene. CDR3 length equals 13 residues. Germline CDR1 is SGHVS and CDR2 is FNYEAQ. Trimming shortened V by 5 bases and J by 1 base, and 8 bases separated the two germline ends. The CDR3 bases are TGTGCCAGCAGCCGCGAATGGAACACTGAAGCTTTCTTT. This translates into CASSREWNTEAFF.

J is TRBJ2-1 and V is TRBV13; either TRBD1 or TRBD2 may fit D (5 bases each). V lost 2 bases and J lost 4, with 15 bases in between. CDR1 is PRHDT and CDR2 is FYEKMQ in the germline V gene (reference sequence). The CDR3 has 16 residues. CDR3 amino acids: CASSLMRGRDYNEQFF. The CDR3 nucleotides are TGTGCCAGCAGCTTAATGAGGGGCAGGGATTACAATGAGCAGTTCTTC.

In nucleotides, the CDR3 is TGTGCCAGCAGTTTTTCTGGTCGGAGGGCGAACACTGAAGCTTTCTTT. Its protein product is CASSFSGRRANTEAFF. The rearrangement links TRBV27 to TRBJ1-1; D not certain. This CDR3 spans 16 amino acids. The germline V gene encodes CDR1 MNHEY and CDR2 SMNVEV (reference sequence). V was shortened by 3 bases and J by 1 base, with 15 bases between the two germline ends.

The chain is built from TRBV7-3 and TRBJ1-5; D may be TRBD1 (6 bases). CDR3 length: 13 amino acids. Trimming cost V 5 bases and J 3 bases, with 8 bases left between them. Germline CDR1 reads SGHTA; CDR2 reads FQGTGA. CDR3 nucleotide sequence: TGTGCCAGCAGCCCAGGGGCCAATCAGCCCCAGCATTTT. Protein sequence: CASSPGANQPQHF.

The CDR3 reads CASSGQGLDEQFF. The CDR3 DNA is TGTGCCAGCAGTGGACAGGGGTTGGATGAGCAGTTCTTC. This chain connects TRBV2 to TRBJ2-1, with 8 nucleotides matching TRBD1. V lost 4 bases, J lost 8 bases, and 4 bases stayed unmatched. The CDR3 has 13 amino acids. The germline V gene encodes CDR1 SNHLY and CDR2 FYNNEI.

The chain has TRBV15 and TRBJ2-3; 7 bases align to TRBD1. This CDR3 contains 16 residues. Germline trimming cut 3 bases from V and 2 bases from J; bases unmatched to any gene: 8. Germline V CDR1 and CDR2: LNHNV, YYDKDF (reference sequence). The CDR3 region is CATSRGRQGVTDTQYF. DNA for the CDR3: TGTGCCACCAGCAGGGGCCGACAGGGTGTCACAGATACGCAGTATTTT.

The CDR3 DNA reads as TGCGCCAGCAGCCAGCCTCCTACCGGGACACGGAGAAAGAATGAGCAGTTCTTC. Protein: CASSQPPTGTRRKNEQFF. The chain employs TRBV4-1 and TRBJ2-1, with TRBD1 as a possible D gene (6 bases). The V gene's germline CDR1 is MGHRA and CDR2 YSYEKL. Trimming stripped 3 bases from V and 7 bases from J, with 25 bases between. The CDR3 consists of 18 residues.

The chain uses TRBV10-2 and TRBJ2-5; 8 positions agree with TRBD2. Germline trimming cut 1 base from V and 4 bases from J; bases unmatched to any gene: 5. The germline V gene encodes CDR1 WSHSY and CDR2 SAAADI. The CDR3 contains 15 residues. CDR3 in DNA: TGCGCCAGCAGTGAGTTCGGGACTAGTGTAGAGACCCAGTACTTC. This translates into CASSEFGTSVETQYF.

The chain couples TRBV7-2 to TRBJ2-1; 8 bases align to TRBD2. Germline loops: CDR1 SGHTA, CDR2 FQGNSA. The V segment lost 8 bases and the J segment 9 bases; nucleotides outside the gene matches: 9. CDR3 length: 13 amino acids. The CDR3 bases are TGTGCCAGCCGGGGAGCGGGAGTGAGTGAGCAGTTCTTC. This translates into CASRGAGVSEQFF.

The chain recombines TRBV10-3 with TRBJ1-1; no definite D call. CDR1 ENHRY and CDR2 SYGVKD come from the germline V gene. CDR3 size: 15 residues. The V end lost 4 bases, the J end lost 3 bases, and 15 bases lay between the germline ends. The DNA of the CDR3 is TGTGCCATCAGTGGGCACGCGGCCGGGGACACTGAAGCTTTCTTT. This sequence encodes CAISGHAAGDTEAFF.

CDR3: CAWRQGAETQYF. In DNA form, the CDR3 reads TGTGCCTGGAGGCAGGGTGCGGAGACCCAGTACTTC. This chain links TRBV30 with TRBJ2-5, with D tentatively TRBD1 (5 bases). The CDR3 contains 12 residues. The ends were cut back, 3 bases at V and 5 bases at J, with 10 bases in the middle. Germline-derived CDR1 and CDR2 are GTSNPN and SVGIG (reference sequence).

V gene TRBV4-3 combines with J gene TRBJ1-2, with 10 bases that match TRBD1. J gave up 2 bases and V 2 bases, and 8 bases lay outside the gene matches. CDR3 size: 17 residues. Germline V gene lookup returns CDR1 LGHNA and CDR2 YSLEER. This chain's CDR3 is CASSQRNTGQGNYGYTF. CDR3 bases: TGCGCCAGCAGCCAACGAAACACGGGACAGGGGAACTATGGCTACACCTTC.

The rearrangement joins TRBV6-5 to TRBJ1-3; TRBD1 aligns across 7 bases. The J segment lost 7 bases and the V segment lost 5 bases, leaving 5 bases of the junction unmatched. Germline lookup yields CDR1 MNHEY and CDR2 SVGAGI. The CDR3 spans 13 residues. The CDR3 loop is CASSPDRSNTIYF. CDR3 DNA: TGTGCCAGCAGTCCGGACAGGTCGAACACCATATATTTT.

The chain links TRBV5-1 to TRBJ1-2, with D possibly being TRBD1 (6 bases). This CDR3 comprises 14 residues. Germline V lookup: CDR1 SGHRS, CDR2 YFSETQ. V lost 0 bases and J lost 4, with 10 bases in between. CDR3 residues: CASSLGDKTYGYTF. The DNA of the CDR3 is TGCGCCAGCAGCTTGGGGGACAAGACCTATGGCTACACCTTC.

The count of this clone is one. The rearrangement links TRBV5-6 to TRBJ2-5; D remains unclear. The germline V gene has CDR1 SGHDT and CDR2 YYEEEE. Trimming pared 0 bases from V and 1 base from J, leaving 7 bases between. This CDR3 has 14 amino acids. Written as DNA, the CDR3 is TGTGCCAGCAGCTTGGTTGGCAGCCAAGAGACCCAGTACTTC. Its protein product is CASSLVGSQETQYF.

The chain has TRBV15 and TRBJ1-2; TRBD1 matches 8 bases. Germline V gene sequence: CDR1 LNHNV, CDR2 YYDKDF (reference sequence). Trimming removed 4 bases from V and 7 bases from J; junction bases left unmatched: 8. This CDR3 contains 14 residues. The chain's CDR3 is CATSTRTTGVGYTF. DNA of the CDR3: TGTGCCACCAGCACAAGAACGACAGGGGTTGGCTACACCTTC.

This clone was observed once. The chain couples TRBV6-1 to TRBJ1-3; D is unresolved. The CDR3 covers 15 residues. V was clipped by 4 bases and J by 0 bases, with 10 bases between them. Germline lookup yields CDR1 MNHNS and CDR2 SASEGT. CDR3 loop: CASSGPRFSGNTIYF. For the CDR3, the DNA is TGTGCCAGCAGTGGGCCCCGGTTCTCTGGAAACACCATATATTTT.